This T cell receptor beta chain was observed in a study of cytomegalovirus exposure and HLA in healthy donors. Notes on this clone: The antigen is not known.

This CDR3 has 15 residues. V shed 5 bases and J 6 bases; nucleotides not matched to a gene: 3. Germline-derived CDR1 and CDR2 are KGHSH and LQKENI. Study findings and constraints: Links to common viral pathogens appeared, in a later analysis, for several of the most significant clusters.

The study ran its PCR with 60 Vbeta and 13 Jbeta primers. Method: immunoSEQ multiplex PCR; TCRdb's copy keeps in-frame clones and lacks some. The sample holds roughly 60,000 clones. V usage is TRBV18 and J usage is TRBJ2-1; the match to TRBD2 covers 14 bases. This clonotype was obtained from a woman between 18 and 29 years old in good health and CMV-seronegative. The specimen was PBMCs. The CDR3 DNA is TGTGCCAGCTCATCGGGACTAGCGGGAGCCAATGAGCAGTTCTTC. The encoded protein is CASSSGLAGANEQFF.